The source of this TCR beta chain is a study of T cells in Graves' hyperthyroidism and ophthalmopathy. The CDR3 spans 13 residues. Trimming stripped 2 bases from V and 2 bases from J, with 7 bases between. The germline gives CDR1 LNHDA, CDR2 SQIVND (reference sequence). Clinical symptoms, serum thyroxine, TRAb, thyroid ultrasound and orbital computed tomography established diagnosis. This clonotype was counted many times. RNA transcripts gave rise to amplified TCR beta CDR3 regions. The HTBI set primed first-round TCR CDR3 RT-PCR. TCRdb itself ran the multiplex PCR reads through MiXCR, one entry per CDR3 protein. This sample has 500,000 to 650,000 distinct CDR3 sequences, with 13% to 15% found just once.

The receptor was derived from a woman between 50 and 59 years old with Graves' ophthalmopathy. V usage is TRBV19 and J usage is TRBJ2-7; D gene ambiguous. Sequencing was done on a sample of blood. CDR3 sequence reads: CASSISNTYEQYF. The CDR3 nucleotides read TGTGCCAGTAGTATAAGTAACACCTACGAGCAGTACTTC.